A selection of T cell receptor beta chains follows, all from one sample in a study of T cell responses to AZD1222 COVID-19 vaccine. Sequenced by immunoSEQ multiplex PCR; TCRdb stores in-frame clones only, minus some. The profile covers 90,000 to 100,000 clones, with about 85% appearing a single time and 2.5% to 3% taken by the ten largest. The material was peripheral blood, obtained on day 0 of AZD1222 vaccination. Receptor source: an adult in good health. Each CDR3 is given without its conserved first and last residue. The order of the fields is V gene, CDR3 protein.

v_gene: TRBV7-2; CDR3aa: ASSSGIDRPRSPLH
v_gene: TRBV12-3/TRBV12-4; CDR3aa: ASRLNGEAF
v_gene: TRBV4-2; CDR3aa: ASSQAGGLASNYGYT
v_gene: TRBV6-5; CDR3aa: ASSYEQGGGNEQF
v_gene: TRBV19; CDR3aa: ASSPGLAGGIGETQY
v_gene: TRBV19; CDR3aa: ASSWRGNYGYT
v_gene: TRBV7-3; CDR3aa: ASSPELGGELF
v_gene: TRBV5-4; CDR3aa: ASTASGTLSEQY
v_gene: TRBV6-6; CDR3aa: ASSYFEGTDTQY
v_gene: TRBV25-1; CDR3aa: ASSGEEREAYNEQF
v_gene: TRBV2; CDR3aa: ASIRQGTTDTQY
v_gene: TRBV30; CDR3aa: AWSVEGIGNQPQH
v_gene: TRBV27; CDR3aa: ASNVLRGVGQAF
v_gene: TRBV2; CDR3aa: ASGPGFIAGTTGELF
v_gene: TRBV10-3; CDR3aa: AISESPGLAGKLGQETQY
v_gene: TRBV7-9; CDR3aa: ASIGPPTLSGNTIY
v_gene: TRBV7-8; CDR3aa: ASSLEAGGEQPQH
v_gene: TRBV3-1/TRBV3-2; CDR3aa: ASSQQGSGETQY
v_gene: TRBV5-1; CDR3aa: ASSLEGGKGNTIY
v_gene: TRBV27; CDR3aa: ASTTRWTGNSYEQY
v_gene: TRBV20-1; CDR3aa: SASQLAGGPDTQY
v_gene: TRBV9; CDR3aa: ASSEEDRGDYEQY
v_gene: TRBV12-3/TRBV12-4; CDR3aa: ASRLEWEQF
v_gene: TRBV18; CDR3aa: ASSPNRGKAETQY
v_gene: TRBV2; CDR3aa: ASKAGGPGGELF
v_gene: TRBV7-3; CDR3aa: ASSLQGNTGELF
v_gene: TRBV6-2/TRBV6-3; CDR3aa: ASSGDSRTDTQY
v_gene: TRBV6-5; CDR3aa: ATMGRVMNTEAF
v_gene: TRBV18; CDR3aa: ASSPPGNTEAF
v_gene: TRBV19; CDR3aa: ASSIGGPSNEKLF
v_gene: TRBV5-4; CDR3aa: ASSAEDVQETQY
v_gene: TRBV10-3; CDR3aa: AISEGVNNSPLH
v_gene: TRBV27; CDR3aa: ASSSRGGNYGYT
v_gene: TRBV6-2/TRBV6-3; CDR3aa: ASSYRGGHSYT
v_gene: TRBV25-1; CDR3aa: ASSPVAGRPHEQY
v_gene: TRBV27; CDR3aa: ASRGLVGSPLH
v_gene: TRBV18; CDR3aa: ASSPPTGENTEAF
v_gene: TRBV6-2/TRBV6-3; CDR3aa: ASSYGSEQF